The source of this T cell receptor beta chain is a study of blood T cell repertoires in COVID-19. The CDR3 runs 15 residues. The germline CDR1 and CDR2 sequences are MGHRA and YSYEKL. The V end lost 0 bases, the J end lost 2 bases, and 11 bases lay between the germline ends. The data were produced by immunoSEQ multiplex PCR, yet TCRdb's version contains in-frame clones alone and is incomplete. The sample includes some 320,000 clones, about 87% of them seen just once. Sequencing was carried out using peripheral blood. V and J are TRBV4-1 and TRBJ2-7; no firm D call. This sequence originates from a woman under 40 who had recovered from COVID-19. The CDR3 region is CASSQDFPRTYEQYF. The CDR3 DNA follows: TGCGCCAGCAGCCAAGATTTTCCGAGGACCTACGAGCAGTACTTC.